This T cell receptor beta chain was obtained from a study of glioma-infiltrating T cells. Study-wide results and caveats: Above-expected tissue-blood divergence occurred in all gliomas, most in low-grade ones.

Deletions cut 8 bases from V and 5 bases from J, with 15 bases between. The CDR3 covers 12 residues. Germline V gives CDR1 SQVTM, CDR2 ANQGSEA. This clonotype was seen repeatedly, ten times or more. Antigen specificity is unknown. The iRepertoire nested amplicon-rescue multiplex PCR amplified TCR alpha and beta CDR3s from RNA. TCRdb re-called the multiplex PCR reads with MiXCR, one entry per CDR3 protein. The table includes more than 90,000 distinct CDR3 sequences, 40% detected once. Sequencing used glioma tissue, nonneoplastic brain tissue, or PBMCs (not recorded which). This TCR derives from a human donor with low-grade glioma or glioblastoma, undergoing nonglioma brain surgery, or in good health (not recorded which). This chain connects TRBV29-1 to TRBJ2-5, with a weak D call TRBD1 (7 bases). CDR3 sequence reads: CSPGGPGETQYF. The CDR3 DNA reads TGCAGCCCAGGGGGGCCGGGTGAGACCCAGTACTTC.